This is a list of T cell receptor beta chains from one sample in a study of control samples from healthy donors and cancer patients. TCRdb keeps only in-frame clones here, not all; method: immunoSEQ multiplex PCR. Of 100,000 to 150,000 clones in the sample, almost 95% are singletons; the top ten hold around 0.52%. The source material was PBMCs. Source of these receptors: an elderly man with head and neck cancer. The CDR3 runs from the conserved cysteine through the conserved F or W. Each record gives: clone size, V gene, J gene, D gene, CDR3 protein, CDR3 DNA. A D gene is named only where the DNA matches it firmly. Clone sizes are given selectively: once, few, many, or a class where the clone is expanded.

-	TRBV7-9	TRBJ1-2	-	CASSSGTVYGYTF	TGTGCCAGCAGTTCCGGGACGGTCTATGGCTACACCTTC
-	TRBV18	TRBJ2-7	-	CASSPGSDYEQYF	TGTGCCAGCTCACCAGGGTCAGACTACGAGCAGTACTTC
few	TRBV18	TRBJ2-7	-	CASSPPSGFEQYF	TGTGCCAGCTCTCCGCCCTCAGGGTTCGAGCAGTACTTC
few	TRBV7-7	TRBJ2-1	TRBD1	CASSPLGTGDNEQFF	TGTGCCAGCAGCCCCCTGGGGACAGGGGACAATGAGCAGTTCTTC
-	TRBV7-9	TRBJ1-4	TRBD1	CASSSRRTGATNEKLFF	TGTGCCAGCAGCTCAAGAAGGACAGGGGCAACTAATGAAAAACTGTTTTTT
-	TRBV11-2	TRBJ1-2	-	CASTSQFLRQINYGYTF	TGTGCCAGCACCTCTCAATTCCTTAGACAGATTAACTATGGCTACACCTTC
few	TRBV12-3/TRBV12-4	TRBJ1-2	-	CASSRTNYGYTF	TGTGCCAGCAGCCGAACTAACTATGGCTACACCTTC
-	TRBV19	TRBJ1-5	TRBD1	CASSSTGYQPQHF	TGTGCCAGTAGTTCGACAGGGTATCAGCCCCAGCATTTT
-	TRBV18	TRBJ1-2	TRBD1	CASSPYGQGAHGYTF	TGTGCCAGCTCACCGTATGGACAGGGGGCGCATGGCTACACCTTC
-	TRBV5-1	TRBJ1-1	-	CASSPEGRNTEAFF	TGCGCCAGCAGCCCCGAGGGGAGGAACACTGAAGCTTTCTTT
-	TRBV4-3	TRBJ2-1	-	CASSPGAGSYNEQFF	TGCGCCAGCAGCCCAGGGGCGGGGAGCTACAATGAGCAGTTCTTC
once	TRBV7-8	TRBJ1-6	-	CASSLQGVNNSPLHF	TGTGCCAGCAGCTTACAGGGTGTAAATAATTCACCCCTCCACTTT
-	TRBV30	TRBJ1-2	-	CACRAGSLYGYTF	TGTGCCTGCCGGGCCGGCAGCCTCTATGGCTACACCTTC
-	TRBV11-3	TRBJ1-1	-	CASSSQGNTEAFF	TGTGCCAGCAGCTCCCAGGGGAACACTGAAGCTTTCTTT
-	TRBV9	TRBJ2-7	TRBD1	CASSASGTGLSYEQYF	TGTGCCAGCAGCGCGTCCGGGACAGGGCTCTCCTACGAGCAGTACTTC
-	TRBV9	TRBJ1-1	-	CASSVGKIGTEAFF	TGTGCCAGCAGCGTAGGGAAGATTGGCACTGAAGCTTTCTTT
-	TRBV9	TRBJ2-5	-	CASSPVGVPGPQETQYF	TGTGCCAGCAGCCCCGTAGGGGTCCCCGGGCCGCAAGAGACCCAGTACTTC
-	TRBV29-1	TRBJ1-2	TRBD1	CSVDRDRVSSNYGYTF	TGCAGCGTTGACCGGGACAGGGTCAGTTCTAACTATGGCTACACCTTC
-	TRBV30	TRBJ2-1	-	CAWSGTWEQFF	TGTGCCTGGAGTGGGACGTGGGAGCAGTTCTTC
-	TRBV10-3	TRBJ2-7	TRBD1	CAISGGRGTGGRSIYEQYF	TGTGCCATCAGTGGGGGTCGGGGGACAGGAGGCCGCTCCATCTACGAGCAGTACTTC
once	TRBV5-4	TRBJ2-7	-	CASSRRDNYEQYF	TGTGCCAGCAGCCGCCGGGACAACTACGAGCAGTACTTC